A single sample gave rise to the 20 T cell receptor beta chains below, sequenced in a study of cytomegalovirus exposure and HLA in healthy donors. Both 60 Vbeta primers and 13 Jbeta primers went into the PCR. Assay: immunoSEQ multiplex PCR; the TCRdb copy retains only in-frame clones and omits some. The top ten hold approximately 25% of the sample, which has more than 50,000 clones, about 72% seen once. Sequenced input: PBMCs. Every receptor here comes from a man in his fifties or sixties in good health and CMV-seropositive.

This clone was recorded once. V usage is TRBV7-9 and J usage is TRBJ1-1; D gene uncertain. The CDR3 totals 15 residues. Trimming left V 0 bases short and J 3 bases short, with 11 bases between. CDR1 is SEHNR, CDR2 FQNEAQ, per germline (reference sequence). CDR3: CASSLARNQDTEAFF. In nucleotides, the CDR3 is TGTGCCAGCAGCTTAGCTCGAAATCAGGACACTGAAGCTTTCTTT. Full variable domain (rest looked up from reference TRBV7-9 and TRBJ1-1): DTGVSQNPRHKITKRGQNVTFRCDPISEHNRLYWYRQTLGQGPEFLTYFQNEAQLEKSRLLSDRFSAERPKGSFSTLEIQRTEQGDSAMYLCASSLARNQDTEAFFGQGTRLTVV.

V and J are TRBV6-1 and TRBJ1-5; no clear D. The CDR3 is made up of 14 amino acids. The V end lost 1 base, the J end lost 5 bases, and 9 bases lay between the germline ends. Germline values: CDR1 MNHNS, CDR2 SASEGT. The CDR3 loop reads CASSEGGNDQPQHF. CDR3 in DNA: TGTGCCAGCAGTGAAGGAGGGAACGATCAGCCCCAGCATTTT.

The table lists this clone with a few counts. The chain recombines TRBV7-4 with TRBJ2-1; TRBD2 matches at 7 bases. CDR1 SGHVT and CDR2 SQSDAQ come from the germline V gene. The CDR3 spans 15 residues. Trimming at V came to 0 bases and at J to 6 bases, leaving 5 bases not matched to a gene. CDR3 protein: CASSLAGGPGNEQFF. Written as DNA, the CDR3 is TGTGCCAGCAGCTTAGCGGGAGGGCCTGGCAATGAGCAGTTCTTC. Full variable domain (remainder filled in from reference TRBV7-4 and TRBJ2-1): GAGVSQSPRYKVAKRGRDVALRCDSISGHVTLYWYRQTLGQGSEVLTYSQSDAQRDKSGRPSGRFSAERPERSVSTLKIQRTEQGDSAVYLCASSLAGGPGNEQFFGPGTRLTVL.

This clone showed up just a few times. The V call is TRBV19, the J call TRBJ2-5; D is perhaps TRBD1 (6 bases). This CDR3 has 14 amino acids. The ends were cut back, 6 bases at V and 5 bases at J, with 16 bases in the middle. Germline-derived CDR1 and CDR2 are LNHDA and SQIVND (reference sequence). The CDR3 DNA reads as TGTGCCAGTAGAGTACAGGGCTCGGAGGAGACCCAGTACTTC. This codes for CASRVQGSEETQYF.

V and J are TRBV30 and TRBJ1-5; D ambiguous. Trimming left V 0 bases short and J 3 bases short, with 9 bases between. The CDR3 is made up of 14 amino acids. Germline assignment: CDR1 GTSNPN and CDR2 SVGIG (reference sequence). The CDR3 spells CAWSVAGLNQPQHF. The CDR3 DNA reads as TGTGCCTGGAGTGTGGCAGGCCTCAATCAGCCCCAGCATTTT.

The genes are TRBV6-1 and TRBJ1-4; 10 bases are shared with TRBD1. The CDR3 covers 15 residues. V shed 5 bases and J 6 bases; nucleotides not matched to a gene: 6. Germline V gene sequence: CDR1 MNHNS, CDR2 SASEGT. The CDR3 region has the DNA TGTGCCAGCAGTCGTGCCGGGACAGGGGATGAAAAACTGTTTTTT. It specifies CASSRAGTGDEKLFF.

This clone was seen only a few times. V and J are TRBV19 and TRBJ2-3; 8 bases align to TRBD2. Germline V gene sequence: CDR1 LNHDA, CDR2 SQIVND (reference sequence). The CDR3 has 17 amino acids. The V segment lost 6 bases and the J segment 1 base; nucleotides outside the gene matches: 12. CDR3 sequence reads: CASRLGGAPPRTDTQYF. For the CDR3, the DNA is TGTGCCAGTAGGCTCGGGGGGGCCCCACCCCGCACAGATACGCAGTATTTT.

This clone has only a few counts. The chain recombines TRBV30 with TRBJ1-5; D is perhaps TRBD1 (6 bases). In germline, CDR1 is GTSNPN, CDR2 SVGIG (reference sequence). Trimming shortened V by 2 bases and J by 2 bases, and 10 bases separated the two germline ends. The CDR3 runs to 14 residues. The CDR3 DNA reads as TGTGCCTGGAGTCGGGGGGCTGGCAATCAGCCCCAGCATTTT. This translates into CAWSRGAGNQPQHF.

The chain couples TRBV10-2 to TRBJ1-2; D is unresolved. Trimming stripped 9 bases from V and 7 bases from J, with 9 bases between. Germline lookup yields CDR1 WSHSY and CDR2 SAAADI. This CDR3 is built from 10 residues. The DNA of the CDR3 is TGCGCCAGTCTCTCTATTGGCTACACCTTC. Translating gives CASLSIGYTF.

The V gene is TRBV15, the J gene TRBJ2-6; 8 bases match TRBD1. Trimming cost V 0 bases and J 2 bases; bases outside gene matches: 9. Per the germline V gene, CDR1 is LNHNV and CDR2 is YYDKDF (reference sequence). CDR3 size: 19 residues. CDR3 loop: CATSRDSIGQGAGANVLTF. DNA for the CDR3: TGTGCCACCAGCAGAGATAGTATAGGACAGGGCGCTGGGGCCAACGTCCTGACTTTC.

This chain uses TRBV9 with TRBJ1-2; D might be TRBD1 (5 bases). The germline CDR1 and CDR2 sequences are SGDLS and YYNGEE. V dropped 3 bases and J dropped 4 bases, with 13 bases sitting between them. The CDR3 loop spans 14 amino acids. The CDR3 DNA reads TGTGCCAGCAGCGGACAGCTTCAAGCCTATGGCTACACCTTC. Encoded protein: CASSGQLQAYGYTF.

The CDR3 region is CASRPTRASGGETQYF. In DNA form, the CDR3 reads TGTGCCAGCAGACCAACACGGGCTAGCGGGGGGGAGACCCAGTACTTC. The chain carries TRBV2 and TRBJ2-5; 11 bases map to TRBD2. The J segment lost 5 bases and the V segment lost 6 bases, leaving 11 bases of the junction unmatched. This CDR3 has 16 amino acids. Germline V lookup: CDR1 SNHLY, CDR2 FYNNEI.

The chain combines TRBV2 with TRBJ2-2; 7 positions match TRBD1. The CDR3 has 15 residues. Germline CDR1 SNHLY, CDR2 FYNNEI. Trimming cost V 6 bases and J 1 base; bases outside gene matches: 5. CDR3 residues: CASSRGGRNTGELFF. DNA for the CDR3: TGTGCCAGCAGCCGAGGGGGCAGGAACACCGGGGAGCTGTTTTTT.

The J gene is TRBJ1-2, the V gene TRBV5-1; TRBD1 aligns across 8 bases. This CDR3 is 17 amino acids long. CDR1 and CDR2 (germline): SGHRS, YFSETQ. The ends lost 0 bases at V and 8 bases at J; junction bases unmatched: 15. The CDR3 DNA sequence: TGCGCCAGCAGCTTGGCCGATTCGGGACAGGAGACGTTCGGCTACACCTTC. This codes for CASSLADSGQETFGYTF.

The chain employs TRBV11-2 and TRBJ1-2; 10 bases are a match to TRBD1. The CDR3 runs to 17 residues. J was trimmed by 3 bases and V by 1 base; bases with no gene match: 8. CDR1 and CDR2 (germline): SGHAT, FQNNGV. This CDR3 is CASSLARTGGGYYGYTF. The CDR3 DNA reads as TGTGCCAGCAGCTTAGCCCGGACAGGGGGGGGTTACTATGGCTACACCTTC.

The J gene is TRBJ2-7, the V gene TRBV27; weak D call: TRBD1 (6 bases). Germline V gene sequence: CDR1 MNHEY, CDR2 SMNVEV (reference sequence). The CDR3 has 14 residues. Trimming left V 2 bases short and J 2 bases short, with 10 bases between. The CDR3 spells CASSLGDMTYEQYF. CDR3 nucleotide sequence: TGTGCCAGCAGTTTAGGGGACATGACCTACGAGCAGTACTTC.

This sequence joins TRBV5-1 and TRBJ1-3; weak D call: TRBD1 (5 bases). The CDR3 has 13 amino acids. The germline CDR1 and CDR2 sequences are SGHRS and YFSETQ. Trimming stripped 3 bases from V and 4 bases from J, with 8 bases between. The CDR3, as DNA: TGCGCCAGCAGCTCGACAGCAGGAAACACCATATATTTT. This translates into CASSSTAGNTIYF.

This clone appeared a few times. The V call is TRBV2, the J call TRBJ2-1; D unclear. Between the trimmed V and J ends, which lost 8 bases and 5 bases, there was a span of 19 bases. Germline-derived CDR1 and CDR2 are SNHLY and FYNNEI. CDR3 length: 15 amino acids. The CDR3 region is CASAALGSDHNEQFF. The CDR3 DNA follows: TGTGCCAGCGCCGCTCTAGGAAGTGATCACAATGAGCAGTTCTTC.

V usage is TRBV7-9 and J usage is TRBJ2-2, with D unresolved. Trimming took 5 bases from V and 8 from J, leaving 12 bases between them. CDR1 SEHNR and CDR2 FQNEAQ come from the germline V gene (reference sequence). The CDR3 sequence is 13 residues long. The CDR3 is CASSPPTTGELFF. CDR3 nucleotide sequence: TGTGCCAGCAGCCCCCCGACGACAGGGGAGCTGTTTTTT.

The gene calls are TRBV7-6 and TRBJ2-5; 7 bases are a match to TRBD2. This CDR3 region has 17 residues. Germline V CDR1 and CDR2: SGHVS, FNYEAQ. The trim removed 0 bases at V and 3 bases at J, leaving 10 bases unmatched. CDR3 amino acids: CASSLAPGGSWEETQYF. The CDR3 DNA reads as TGTGCCAGCAGCTTAGCGCCTGGCGGGAGTTGGGAAGAGACCCAGTACTTC.